This record covers a single T cell receptor (beta chain). What it binds is unknown. The CDR3 has 17 amino acids. Germline values: CDR1 LGHNA, CDR2 YNFKEQ. Trimming took 0 bases from V and 6 from J, leaving 20 bases between them. This specimen comes from a study of T-cell memory formation after mild COVID-19. About the study: Clusters were largely donor specific.

Barcoded TCR alpha and TCR beta cDNA libraries with UMIs came from 5'RACE using constant-segment primers. TCRdb used MiXCR to reprocess the 5' RACE reads, holding one entry per CDR3 protein. The repertoire holds approximately 290,000 distinct CDR3 sequences, with roughly 15% as singletons. Study results and caveats: CD4/CD8 balance characterized clones contracting day 15 to 85, and CD4+ skew characterized later expanders. Most CD4+ clones that shrank were in CM and EM, while CD8+ ones turned up in EMRA.

The chain joins TRBV4-2 to TRBJ2-5, with D tentatively TRBD2 (7 bases). Material: PBMCs or a T cell subset sorted from them (not recorded which). This sequence originates from a man aged 18 to 30 who had mild COVID-19 (a few samples of this study predate the infection). Cell type and time point are not known. The CDR3 here is CASSQEGGVAGAQTQYF. The CDR3 bases are TGTGCCAGCAGCCAAGAGGGAGGCGTGGCGGGGGCACAGACCCAGTACTTC.